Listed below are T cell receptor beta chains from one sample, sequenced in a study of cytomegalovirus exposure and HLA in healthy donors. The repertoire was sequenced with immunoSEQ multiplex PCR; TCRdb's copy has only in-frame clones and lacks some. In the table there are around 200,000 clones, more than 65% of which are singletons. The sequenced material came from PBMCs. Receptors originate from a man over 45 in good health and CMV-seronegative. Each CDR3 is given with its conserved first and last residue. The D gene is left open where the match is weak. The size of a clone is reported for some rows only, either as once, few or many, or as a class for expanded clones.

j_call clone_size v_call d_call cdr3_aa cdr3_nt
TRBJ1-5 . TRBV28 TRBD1 CASRGTGGHNQPQHF TGTGCCAGCAGAGGGACAGGGGGCCACAATCAGCCCCAGCATTTT
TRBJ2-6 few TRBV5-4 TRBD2 CASSLGEGRANVLTF TGTGCCAGCAGCTTGGGGGAGGGGAGGGCCAACGTCCTGACTTTC
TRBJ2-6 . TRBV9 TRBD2 CASSVQKGTSGLLSGANVLTF TGTGCCAGCAGCGTCCAAAAAGGGACTAGCGGGTTACTCTCTGGGGCCAACGTCCTGACTTTC
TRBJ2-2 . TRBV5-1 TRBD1 CASSILPGQGVSGELFF TGCGCCAGCAGCATACTACCGGGACAGGGGGTGTCCGGGGAGCTGTTTTTT
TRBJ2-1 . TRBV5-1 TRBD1 CASSPPRTGATNEQFF TGCGCCAGCAGCCCGCCTCGGACAGGGGCGACCAATGAGCAGTTCTTC
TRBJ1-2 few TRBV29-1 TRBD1 CSALRQGWAGGGYTF TGCAGCGCGTTACGACAGGGGTGGGCCGGGGGTGGCTACACCTTC
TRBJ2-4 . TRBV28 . CASSFQTELAKNIQYF TGTGCCAGCAGTTTCCAGACTGAGCTAGCCAAAAACATTCAGTACTTC
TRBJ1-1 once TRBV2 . CASRAGLNTEAFF TGTGCCAGCAGAGCGGGCTTGAACACTGAAGCTTTCTTT
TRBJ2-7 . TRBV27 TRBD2 CASSPLLAGAYEQYF TGTGCCAGCAGTCCTCTACTAGCGGGAGCGTACGAGCAGTACTTC
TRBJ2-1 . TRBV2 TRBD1 CASSDGQGVNEQFF TGTGCCAGCAGTGATGGACAGGGGGTCAATGAGCAGTTCTTC
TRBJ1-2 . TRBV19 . CASSQVRGDYGYTF TGTGCCAGTAGTCAAGTCCGGGGAGACTATGGCTACACCTTC
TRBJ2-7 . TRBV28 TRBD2 CASRAGSAGESYEQYF TGTGCCAGCAGGGCCGGGAGTGCGGGAGAGTCGTACGAGCAGTACTTC
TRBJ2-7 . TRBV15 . CATRSAGRGEEQYF TGTGCCACCAGGTCCGCGGGGCGGGGAGAAGAGCAGTACTTC
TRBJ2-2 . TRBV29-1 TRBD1 CSVPDRPNTGELFF TGCAGCGTTCCGGACAGGCCGAACACCGGGGAGCTGTTTTTT
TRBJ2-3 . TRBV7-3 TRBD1 CASSLGQVTDTQYF TGTGCCAGCAGCTTGGGACAGGTGACAGATACGCAGTATTTT
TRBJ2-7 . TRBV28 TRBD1 CASSFRDRPLYEQYF TGTGCCAGCAGTTTTAGGGACAGGCCTCTCTACGAGCAGTACTTC
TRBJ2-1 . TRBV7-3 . CASSLRAPGAYNEQFF TGTGCCAGCAGCTTAAGGGCGCCAGGGGCCTACAATGAGCAGTTCTTC
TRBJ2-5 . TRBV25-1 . CASSERRQSKGQETQYF TGTGCCAGCAGTGAAAGGAGACAGTCTAAAGGGCAAGAGACCCAGTACTTC
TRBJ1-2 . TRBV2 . CASSRAGNGYTF TGTGCCAGCAGTCGGGCAGGGAATGGCTACACCTTC
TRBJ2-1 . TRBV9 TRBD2 CASSVAAGVANEQFF TGTGCCAGCAGCGTAGCAGCGGGAGTCGCCAATGAGCAGTTCTTC
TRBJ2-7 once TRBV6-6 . CASSYSARVVYEQYF TGTGCCAGCAGTTACTCGGCCAGGGTCGTCTACGAGCAGTACTTC
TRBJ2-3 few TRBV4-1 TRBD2 CASSRTSSDTQYF TGCGCCAGCAGCCGGACTAGCTCCGATACGCAGTATTTT
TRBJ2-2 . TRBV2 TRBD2 CASSLRTSGRTGELFF TGTGCCAGCAGTTTAAGGACTAGCGGGAGAACCGGGGAGCTGTTTTTT
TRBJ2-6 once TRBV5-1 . CASSLAGGAGANVLTF TGCGCCAGCAGCTTGGCCGGAGGGGCTGGGGCCAACGTCCTGACTTTC
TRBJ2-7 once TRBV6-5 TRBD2 CASSYRRTRDYEQYF TGTGCCAGCAGTTACCGTCGGACTAGAGACTACGAGCAGTACTTC
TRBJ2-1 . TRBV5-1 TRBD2 CASSSLAGGIVNEQFF TGCGCCAGCAGCTCCTTAGCGGGAGGGATCGTCAATGAGCAGTTCTTC
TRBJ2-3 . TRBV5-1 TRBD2 CASRLPGLDTNTQYF TGCGCCAGTAGACTACCGGGACTAGATACAAATACGCAGTATTTT
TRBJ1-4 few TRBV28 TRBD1 CASSWDRDEKLFF TGTGCCAGCAGTTGGGACAGGGATGAAAAACTGTTTTTT
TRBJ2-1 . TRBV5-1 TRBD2 CASSLNTASGSGEQFF TGCGCCAGCAGCTTGAATACTGCTAGCGGGAGCGGTGAGCAGTTCTTC
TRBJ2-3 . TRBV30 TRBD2 CAWKGVASGRLDTQYF TGTGCCTGGAAGGGGGTGGCTAGCGGGAGGCTGGATACGCAGTATTTT
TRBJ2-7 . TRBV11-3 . CASSLGNLAWDEQYF TGTGCCAGCAGCTTAGGTAACCTAGCGTGGGACGAGCAGTACTTC
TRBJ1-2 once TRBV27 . CASSSRGQNGYTF TGTGCCAGCAGTTCGCGGGGGCAGAATGGCTACACCTTC
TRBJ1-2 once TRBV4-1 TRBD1 CASSQGTGSSYGYTF TGCGCCAGCAGCCAAGGGACAGGGTCGAGCTATGGCTACACCTTC
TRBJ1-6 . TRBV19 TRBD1 CASSAGTGLNSPLHF TGTGCCAGTAGCGCCGGGACAGGTTTGAATTCACCCCTCCACTTT
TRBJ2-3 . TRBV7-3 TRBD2 CASASGSASDTQYF TGTGCCAGCGCTAGCGGGAGTGCGTCAGATACGCAGTATTTT
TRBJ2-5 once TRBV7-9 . CASSSRGGGQETQYF TGTGCCAGCAGCTCCCGCGGAGGAGGCCAAGAGACCCAGTACTTC
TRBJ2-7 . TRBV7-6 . CASSSTILVARAPYEQYF TGTGCCAGCAGCTCTACAATTTTAGTGGCGCGGGCACCCTACGAGCAGTACTTC
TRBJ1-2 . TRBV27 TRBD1 CASSPRTGVNYGYTF TGTGCCAGCAGTCCGCGGACAGGGGTTAACTATGGCTACACCTTC
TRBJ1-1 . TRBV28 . CASRPSKGTEAFF TGTGCCAGCAGACCCTCGAAGGGGACTGAAGCTTTCTTT
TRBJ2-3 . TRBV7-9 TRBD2 CASSRLADTDTQYF TGTGCCAGCAGCCGACTAGCGGACACAGATACGCAGTATTTT
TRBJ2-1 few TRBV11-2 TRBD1 CASSEDGQGPFF TGTGCCAGCAGCGAGGACGGACAGGGACCGTTCTTC
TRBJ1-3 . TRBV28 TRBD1 CASTAGQGRDTIYF TGTGCCAGCACCGCGGGACAGGGCCGCGACACCATATATTTT
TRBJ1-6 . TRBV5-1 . CASSLAGVGNSPLHF TGCGCCAGCAGCTTGGCAGGGGTCGGAAATTCACCCCTCCACTTT
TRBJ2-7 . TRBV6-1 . CASSEGRGSSYEQYF TGTGCCAGCAGTGAAGGCAGGGGTTCCTCCTACGAGCAGTACTTC
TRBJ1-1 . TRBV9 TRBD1 CASSVGDRVNTEAFF TGTGCCAGCAGCGTAGGGGACAGGGTGAACACTGAAGCTTTCTTT
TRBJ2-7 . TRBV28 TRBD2 CASSLAGSSYEQYF TGTGCCAGCAGCCTAGCGGGATCCTCCTACGAGCAGTACTTC
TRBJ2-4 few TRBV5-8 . CASSADSPGGKNIQYF TGTGCCAGCAGCGCGGACAGCCCGGGAGGCAAAAACATTCAGTACTTC
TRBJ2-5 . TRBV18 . CASSPSGQETQYF TGTGCCAGCTCACCGTCCGGGCAAGAGACCCAGTACTTC
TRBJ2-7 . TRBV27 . CASSLFGGLSYEQYF TGTGCCAGCAGTTTATTCGGTGGGCTCTCCTACGAGCAGTACTTC
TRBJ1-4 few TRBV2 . CASSESGATNEKLFF TGTGCCAGCAGTGAATCCGGGGCAACTAATGAAAAACTGTTTTTT
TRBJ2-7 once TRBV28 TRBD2 CASRASSAGGEFEQYF TGTGCCAGCAGGGCCTCTAGCGCCGGGGGGGAGTTCGAGCAGTACTTC
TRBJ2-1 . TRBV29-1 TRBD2 CSRRTSGTALPSYNEQFF TGCAGCCGGAGGACTAGCGGAACCGCTCTGCCCTCCTACAATGAGCAGTTCTTC